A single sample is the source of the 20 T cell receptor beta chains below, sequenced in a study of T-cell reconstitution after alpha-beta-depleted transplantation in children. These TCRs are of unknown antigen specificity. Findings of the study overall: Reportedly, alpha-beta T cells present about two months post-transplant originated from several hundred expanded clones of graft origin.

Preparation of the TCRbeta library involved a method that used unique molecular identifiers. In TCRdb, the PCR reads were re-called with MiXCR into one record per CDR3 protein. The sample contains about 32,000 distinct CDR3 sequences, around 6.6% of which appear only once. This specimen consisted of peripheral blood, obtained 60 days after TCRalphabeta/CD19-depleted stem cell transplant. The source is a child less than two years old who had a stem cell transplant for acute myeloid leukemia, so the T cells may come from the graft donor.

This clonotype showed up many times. The CDR3 sequence is CAKRGGRVRNEQFF. As DNA, the CDR3 is TGCGCCAAAAGGGGGGGCCGCGTGAGGAATGAGCAGTTCTTC. The rearrangement links TRBV10-2 to TRBJ2-1; possible D gene TRBD2, 7 bases. Germline V lookup: CDR1 WSHSY, CDR2 SAAADI. With 10 bases removed from V and 7 bases from J, the gap between germline ends came to 20 bases. The CDR3 spans 14 residues.

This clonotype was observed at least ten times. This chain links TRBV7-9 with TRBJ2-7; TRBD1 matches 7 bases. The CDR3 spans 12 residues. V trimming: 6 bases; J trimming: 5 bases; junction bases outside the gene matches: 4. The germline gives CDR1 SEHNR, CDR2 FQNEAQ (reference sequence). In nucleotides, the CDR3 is TGTGCCAGCAGAGAGACAGGGAACGAGCAGTACTTC. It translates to CASRETGNEQYF.

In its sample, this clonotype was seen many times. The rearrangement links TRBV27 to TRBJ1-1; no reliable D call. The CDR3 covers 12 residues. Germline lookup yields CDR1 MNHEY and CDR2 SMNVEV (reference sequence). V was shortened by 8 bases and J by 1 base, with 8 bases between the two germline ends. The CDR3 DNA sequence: TGTGCCAGCGGGCCCCCGAACACTGAAGCTTTCTTT. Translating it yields CASGPPNTEAFF.

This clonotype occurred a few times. CDR3 sequence (DNA): TGTGCCAGCACCTTAGCGGGGGAATACAATGAGCAGTTCTTC. It specifies CASTLAGEYNEQFF. V usage is TRBV12-3 or TRBV12-4 and J usage is TRBJ2-1, with 9 bases aligning to TRBD2. The V segment lost 7 bases and the J segment 4 bases; nucleotides outside the gene matches: 5. This CDR3 is 14 amino acids long.

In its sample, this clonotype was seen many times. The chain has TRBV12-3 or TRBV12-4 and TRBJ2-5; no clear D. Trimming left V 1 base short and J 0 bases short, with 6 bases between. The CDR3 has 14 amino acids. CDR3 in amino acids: CASSLVGNQETQYF. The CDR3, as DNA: TGTGCCAGCAGTTTAGTGGGGAACCAAGAGACCCAGTACTTC.

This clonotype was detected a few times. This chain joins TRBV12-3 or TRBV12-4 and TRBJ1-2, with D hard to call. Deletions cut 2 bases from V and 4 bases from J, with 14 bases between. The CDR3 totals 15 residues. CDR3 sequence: CASSLFGVSAYGYTF. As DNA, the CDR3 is TGTGCCAGCAGTTTATTCGGGGTTTCGGCCTATGGCTACACCTTC.

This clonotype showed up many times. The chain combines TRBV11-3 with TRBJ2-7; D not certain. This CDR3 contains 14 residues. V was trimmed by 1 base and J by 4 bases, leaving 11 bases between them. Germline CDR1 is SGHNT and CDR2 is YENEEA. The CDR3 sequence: CASSLGQAPYEQYF. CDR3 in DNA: TGTGCCAGCAGCTTAGGCCAGGCCCCTTACGAGCAGTACTTC. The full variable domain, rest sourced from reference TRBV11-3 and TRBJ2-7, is EAGVVQSPRYKIIEKKQPVAFWCNPISGHNTLYWYLQNLGQGPELLIRYENEEAVDDSQLPKDRFSAERLKGVDSTLKIQPAELGDSAVYLCASSLGQAPYEQYFGPGTRLTVT.

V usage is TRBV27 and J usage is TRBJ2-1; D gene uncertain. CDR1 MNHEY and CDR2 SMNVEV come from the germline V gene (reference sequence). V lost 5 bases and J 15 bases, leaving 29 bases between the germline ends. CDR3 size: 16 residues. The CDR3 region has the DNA TGTGCCAGCAGTCCCGGGTTGGCACCCTCCTACAATGAGAGGTTCTTC. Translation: CASSPGLAPSYNERFF.

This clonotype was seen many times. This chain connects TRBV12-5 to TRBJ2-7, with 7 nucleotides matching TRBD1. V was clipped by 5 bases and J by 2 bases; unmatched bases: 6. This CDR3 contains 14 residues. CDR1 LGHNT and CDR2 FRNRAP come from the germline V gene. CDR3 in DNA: TGTGCTAGTGGTATCGGGACAGTCCCCTACGAGCAGTACTTC. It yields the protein CASGIGTVPYEQYF.

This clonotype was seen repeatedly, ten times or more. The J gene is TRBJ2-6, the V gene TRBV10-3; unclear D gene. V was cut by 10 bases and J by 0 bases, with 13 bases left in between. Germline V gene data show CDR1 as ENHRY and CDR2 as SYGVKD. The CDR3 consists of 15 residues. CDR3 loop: CARTRVSSGANVLTF. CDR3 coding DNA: TGTGCCAGGACCCGGGTTTCCTCTGGGGCCAACGTCCTGACTTTC.

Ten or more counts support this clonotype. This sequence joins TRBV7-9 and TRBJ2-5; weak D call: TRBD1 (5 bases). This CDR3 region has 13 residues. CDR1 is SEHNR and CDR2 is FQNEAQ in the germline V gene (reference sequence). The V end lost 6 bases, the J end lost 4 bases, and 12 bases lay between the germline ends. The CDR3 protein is CASRLTVIETQYF. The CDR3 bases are TGTGCCAGCAGACTGACAGTTATAGAGACCCAGTACTTC.

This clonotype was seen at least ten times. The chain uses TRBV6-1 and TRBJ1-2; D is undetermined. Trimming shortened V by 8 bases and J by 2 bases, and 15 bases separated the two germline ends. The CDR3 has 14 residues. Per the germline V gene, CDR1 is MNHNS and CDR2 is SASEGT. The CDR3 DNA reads TGTGCCAGCTCCCGGAGGCTGTTAAACTATGGCTACACCTTC. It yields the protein CASSRRLLNYGYTF.

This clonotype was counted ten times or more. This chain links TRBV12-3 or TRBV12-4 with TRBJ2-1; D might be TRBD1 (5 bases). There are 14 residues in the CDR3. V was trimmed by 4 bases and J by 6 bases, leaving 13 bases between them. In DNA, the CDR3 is TGTGCCAGCAGTTCAATTGGACACCTCAATGAGCAGTTCTTC. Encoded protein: CASSSIGHLNEQFF.

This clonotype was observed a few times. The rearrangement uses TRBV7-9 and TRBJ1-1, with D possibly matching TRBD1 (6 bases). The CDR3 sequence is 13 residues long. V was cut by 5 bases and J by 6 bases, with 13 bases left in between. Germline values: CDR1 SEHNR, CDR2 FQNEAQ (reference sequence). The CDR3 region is CASSKGGAPEAFF. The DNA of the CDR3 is TGTGCCAGCAGCAAAGGGGGGGCCCCTGAAGCTTTCTTT.

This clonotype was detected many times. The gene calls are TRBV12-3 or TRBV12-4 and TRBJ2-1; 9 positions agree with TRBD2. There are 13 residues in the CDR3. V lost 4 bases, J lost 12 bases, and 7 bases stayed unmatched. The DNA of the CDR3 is TGTGCCAGCAGTTCCAACCTAGCGGGATGGCAGTTCTTC. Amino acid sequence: CASSSNLAGWQFF.

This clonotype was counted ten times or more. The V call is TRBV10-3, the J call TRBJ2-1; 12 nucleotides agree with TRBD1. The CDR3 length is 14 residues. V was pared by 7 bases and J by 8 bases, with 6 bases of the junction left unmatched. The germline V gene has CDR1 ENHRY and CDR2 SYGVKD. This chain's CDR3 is CAIKRDRGRDEQFF. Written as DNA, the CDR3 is TGTGCCATCAAAAGGGACAGGGGGCGAGATGAGCAGTTCTTC.

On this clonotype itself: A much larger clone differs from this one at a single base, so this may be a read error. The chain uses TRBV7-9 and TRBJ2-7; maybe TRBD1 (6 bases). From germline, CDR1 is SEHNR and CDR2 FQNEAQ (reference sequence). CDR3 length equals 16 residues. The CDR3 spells CPSRREYLGASYEQYF. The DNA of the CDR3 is TGTCCCAGCAGACGGGAATACTTGGGGGCATCCTACGAGCAGTACTTC.

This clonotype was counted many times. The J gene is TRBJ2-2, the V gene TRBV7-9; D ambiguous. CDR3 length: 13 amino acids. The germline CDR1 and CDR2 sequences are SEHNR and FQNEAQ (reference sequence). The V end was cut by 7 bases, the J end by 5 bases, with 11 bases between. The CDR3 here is CASTHLRTGELFF. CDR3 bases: TGTGCCAGCACCCACTTGCGAACCGGGGAGCTGTTTTTT.

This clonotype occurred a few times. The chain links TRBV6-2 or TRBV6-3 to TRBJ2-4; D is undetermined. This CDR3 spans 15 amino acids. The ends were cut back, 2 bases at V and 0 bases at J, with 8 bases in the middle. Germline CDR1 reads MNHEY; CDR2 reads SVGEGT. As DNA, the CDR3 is TGTGCCAGCAGTTACCAGGTCTTAGCCAAAAACATTCAGTACTTC. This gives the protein CASSYQVLAKNIQYF.

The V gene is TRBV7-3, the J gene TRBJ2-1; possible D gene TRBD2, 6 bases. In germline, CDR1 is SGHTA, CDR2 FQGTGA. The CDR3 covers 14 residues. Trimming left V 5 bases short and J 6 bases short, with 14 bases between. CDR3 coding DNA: TGTGCCAGCAGCAGCGGGCTTCCAGGCAATGAGCAGTTCTTC. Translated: CASSSGLPGNEQFF.